Below, one T cell receptor (beta chain) is given with its context. No antigen is known for it. The data originate from a study of T cell responses to AZD1222 COVID-19 vaccine. V shed 0 bases and J shed 3 bases, with 10 bases lying between them. Germline V lookup: CDR1 SGHRS, CDR2 YFSETQ. There are 14 residues in the CDR3. Here immunoSEQ multiplex PCR was the method, and the copy in TCRdb shows in-frame clones only, minus some. This table has some 110,000 clones, 88% appearing once. Whole-study results and caveats: Distributed over spike, vaccine-associated CD4 TCRs predominated at 160-218 and 743-854. Targeting of unmutated variant regions was reportedly seen in nearly half of spike-specific TCRs. Baseline seropositives among AZD1222 recipients totaled only five to seven. The donor group comprised mostly white British people and more females; the analysis possibly underestimated clonal diversity.

The sequencing here drew on peripheral blood, taken 28 days after the second AZD1222 dose. The receptor was derived from an adult who received the AZD1222 COVID-19 vaccine. The J gene is TRBJ2-7, the V gene TRBV5-1; D call uncertain. The DNA of the CDR3 is TGCGCCAGCAGCTTGGACCCGGCGAACTACGAGCAGTACTTC. This translates into CASSLDPANYEQYF.